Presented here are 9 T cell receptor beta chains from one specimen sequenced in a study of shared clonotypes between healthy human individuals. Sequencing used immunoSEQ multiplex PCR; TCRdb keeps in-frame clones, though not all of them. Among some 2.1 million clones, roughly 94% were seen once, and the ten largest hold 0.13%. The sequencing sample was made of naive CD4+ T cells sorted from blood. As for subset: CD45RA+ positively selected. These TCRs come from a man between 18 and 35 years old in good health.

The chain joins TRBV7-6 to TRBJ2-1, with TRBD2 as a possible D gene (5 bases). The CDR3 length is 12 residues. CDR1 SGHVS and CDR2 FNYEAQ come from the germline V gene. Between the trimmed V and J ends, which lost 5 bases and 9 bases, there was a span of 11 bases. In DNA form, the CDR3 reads TGTGCCAGCAGCCCCGAGGGTATTGAGCAGTTCTTC. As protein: CASSPEGIEQFF.

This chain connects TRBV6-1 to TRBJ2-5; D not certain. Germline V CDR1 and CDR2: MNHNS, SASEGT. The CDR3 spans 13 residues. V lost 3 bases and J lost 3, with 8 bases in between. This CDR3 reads CASSDTRKETQYF. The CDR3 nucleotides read TGTGCCAGCAGTGATACCCGGAAAGAGACCCAGTACTTC.

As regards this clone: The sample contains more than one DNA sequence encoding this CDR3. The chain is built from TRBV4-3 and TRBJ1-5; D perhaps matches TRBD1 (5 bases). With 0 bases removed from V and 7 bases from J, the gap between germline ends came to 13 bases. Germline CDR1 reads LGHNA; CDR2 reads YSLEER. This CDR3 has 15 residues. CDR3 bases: TGCGCCAGCAGCCAAGATCCTCGGGGCGGACAGCCCCAGCATTTT. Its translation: CASSQDPRGGQPQHF.

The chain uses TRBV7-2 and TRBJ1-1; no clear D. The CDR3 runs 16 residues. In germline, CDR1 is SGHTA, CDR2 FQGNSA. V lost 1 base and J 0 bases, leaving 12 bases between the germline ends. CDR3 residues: CASSLVAYPMNTEAFF. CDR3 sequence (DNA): TGTGCCAGCAGCTTAGTTGCATACCCCATGAACACTGAAGCTTTCTTT. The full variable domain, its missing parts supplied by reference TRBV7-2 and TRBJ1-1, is GAGVSQSPSNKVTEKGKDVELRCDPISGHTALYWYRQSLGQGLEFLIYFQGNSAPDKSGLPSDRFSAERTGGSVSTLTIQRTQQEDSAVYLCASSLVAYPMNTEAFFGQGTRLTVV.

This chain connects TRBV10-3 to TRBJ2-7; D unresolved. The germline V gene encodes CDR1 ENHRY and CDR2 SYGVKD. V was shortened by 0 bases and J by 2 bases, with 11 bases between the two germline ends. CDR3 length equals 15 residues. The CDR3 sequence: CAISESPTGTYEQYF. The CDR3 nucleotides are TGTGCCATCAGTGAGTCGCCGACCGGAACCTACGAGCAGTACTTC.

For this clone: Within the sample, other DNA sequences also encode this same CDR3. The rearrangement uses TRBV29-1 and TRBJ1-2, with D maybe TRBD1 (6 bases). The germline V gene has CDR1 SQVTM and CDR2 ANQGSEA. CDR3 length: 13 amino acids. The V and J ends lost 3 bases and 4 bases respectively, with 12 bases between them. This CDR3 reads CSVDPQGGYGYTF. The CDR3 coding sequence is TGCAGCGTTGACCCACAGGGCGGCTATGGCTACACCTTC. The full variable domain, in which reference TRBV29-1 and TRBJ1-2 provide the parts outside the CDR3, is SAVISQKPSRDICQRGTSLTIQCQVDSQVTMMFWYRQQPGQSLTLIATANQGSEATYESGFVIDKFPISRPNLTFSTLTVSNMSPEDSSIYLCSVDPQGGYGYTFGSGTRLTVV.

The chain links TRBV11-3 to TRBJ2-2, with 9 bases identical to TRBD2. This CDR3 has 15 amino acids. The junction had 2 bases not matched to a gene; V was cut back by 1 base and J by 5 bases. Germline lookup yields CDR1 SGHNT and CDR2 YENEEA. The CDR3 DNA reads TGTGCCAGCAGCTTAGGCGGGGGGGCGACCGGGGAGCTGTTTTTT. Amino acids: CASSLGGGATGELFF.

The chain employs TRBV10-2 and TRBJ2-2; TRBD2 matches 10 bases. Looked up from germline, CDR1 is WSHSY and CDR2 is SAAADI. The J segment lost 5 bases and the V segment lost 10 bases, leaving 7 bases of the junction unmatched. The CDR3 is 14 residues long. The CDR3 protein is CATTSGRGTGELFF. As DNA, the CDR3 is TGCGCCACCACGAGCGGGAGGGGTACCGGGGAGCTGTTTTTT.

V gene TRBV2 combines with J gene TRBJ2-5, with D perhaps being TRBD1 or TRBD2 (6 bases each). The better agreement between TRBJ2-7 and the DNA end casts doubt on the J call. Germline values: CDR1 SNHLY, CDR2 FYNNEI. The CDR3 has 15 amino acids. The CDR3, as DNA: TGTGCCAGCAGGGAGGGACAAACCCCCTCCTACGAGCAGTACTTC. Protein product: CASREGQTPSYEQYF.